The present TCR beta chain was sequenced within a study of shared clonotypes between healthy human individuals. CDR1 is WSHSY and CDR2 is SAAADI in the germline V gene. Trimming removed 3 bases from V and 2 bases from J, with 19 bases in between. CDR3 length equals 17 residues. Running of the assay took place at deep level. In the study's own analysis: Because ImmunoSEQ provided only junction sequences with no quality scores, the filtering differed. Sequencing was performed with immunoSEQ multiplex PCR; in TCRdb, only in-frame clones are kept and a portion is missing. V and J calls and clone size come straight from that table; D and trimming were deduced from the DNA. The repertoire holds around 720,000 clones, with approximately 73% as singletons. Participating donors were healthy, HIV-negative adults free of recent acute infections or vaccinations. In the CD4+ fraction, cells were divided into CD45RA+ naive and CD45RA-negative memory subsets.

Sequencing was carried out using memory CD4+ T cells sorted from blood. Subset of the sample: CD45RA-negative fraction. The chain is built from TRBV10-2 and TRBJ2-5, with D hard to call. The origin of this receptor is a woman aged 25 to 39 in good health. CDR3 sequence: CASSDTLLVPKQETQYF. For the CDR3, the DNA is TGCGCCAGCAGTGATACCCTGCTAGTGCCGAAACAAGAGACCCAGTACTTC.